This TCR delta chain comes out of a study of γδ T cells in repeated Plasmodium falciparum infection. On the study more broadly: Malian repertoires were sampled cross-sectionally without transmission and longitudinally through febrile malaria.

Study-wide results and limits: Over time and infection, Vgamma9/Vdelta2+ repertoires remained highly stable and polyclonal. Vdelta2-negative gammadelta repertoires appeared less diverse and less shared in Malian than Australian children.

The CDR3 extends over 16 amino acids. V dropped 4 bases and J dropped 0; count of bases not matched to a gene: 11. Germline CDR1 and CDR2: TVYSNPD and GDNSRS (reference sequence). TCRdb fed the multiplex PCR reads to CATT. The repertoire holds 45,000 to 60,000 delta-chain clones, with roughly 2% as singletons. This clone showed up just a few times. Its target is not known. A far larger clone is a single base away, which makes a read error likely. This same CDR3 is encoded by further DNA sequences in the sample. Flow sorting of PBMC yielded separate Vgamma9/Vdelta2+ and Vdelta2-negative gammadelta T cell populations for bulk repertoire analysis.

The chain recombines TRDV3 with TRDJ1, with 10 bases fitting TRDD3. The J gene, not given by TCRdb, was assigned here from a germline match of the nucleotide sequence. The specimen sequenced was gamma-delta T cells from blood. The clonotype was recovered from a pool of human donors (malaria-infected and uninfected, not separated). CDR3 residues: CACVLLGDLYTDKLIF. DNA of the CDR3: TGTGCCTGCGTTTTACTGGGGGATTTGTACACCGATAAACTCATCTTT. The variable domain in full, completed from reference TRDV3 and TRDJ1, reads CDKVTQSSPDQTVASGSEVVLLCTYDTVYSNPDLFWYRIRPDYSFQFVFYGDNSRSEGADFTQGRFSVKHILTQKAFHLVISPVRTEDSATYYCACVLLGDLYTDKLIFGKGTRVTVEP.